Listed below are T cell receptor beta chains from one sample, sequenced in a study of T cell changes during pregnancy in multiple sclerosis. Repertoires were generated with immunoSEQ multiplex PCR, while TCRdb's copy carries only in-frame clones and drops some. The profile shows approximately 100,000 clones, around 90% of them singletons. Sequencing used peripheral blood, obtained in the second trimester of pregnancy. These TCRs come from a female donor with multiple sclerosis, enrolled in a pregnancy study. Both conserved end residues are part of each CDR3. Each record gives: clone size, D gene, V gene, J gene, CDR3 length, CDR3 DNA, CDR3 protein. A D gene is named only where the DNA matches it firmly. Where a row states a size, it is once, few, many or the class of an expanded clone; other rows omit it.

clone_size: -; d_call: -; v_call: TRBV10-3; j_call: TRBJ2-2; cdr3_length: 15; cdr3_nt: TGTGCCATCAGCATCAACGGGGCGAACACCGGGGAGCTGTTTTTT; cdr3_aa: CAISINGANTGELFF
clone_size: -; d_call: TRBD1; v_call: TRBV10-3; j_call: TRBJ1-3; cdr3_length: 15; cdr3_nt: TGTGCCACCAACACGGGACAGAATCCTGGAAACACCATATATTTT; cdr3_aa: CATNTGQNPGNTIYF
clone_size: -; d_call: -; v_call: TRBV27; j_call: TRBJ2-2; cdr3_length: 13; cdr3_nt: TGTGCCAGCAGTGTCCTAGCGACCGGGGAGCTGTTTTTT; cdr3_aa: CASSVLATGELFF
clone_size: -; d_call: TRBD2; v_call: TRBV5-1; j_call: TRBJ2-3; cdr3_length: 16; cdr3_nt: TGCGCCAGCAGCCCCTGGACTAGCGGGGTCACAGATACGCAGTATTTT; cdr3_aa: CASSPWTSGVTDTQYF
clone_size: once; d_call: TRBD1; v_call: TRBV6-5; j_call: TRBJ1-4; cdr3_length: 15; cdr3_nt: TGTGCCAGCAGTTATACTGGACAGGGACCGGAAAAACTGTTTTTT; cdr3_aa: CASSYTGQGPEKLFF
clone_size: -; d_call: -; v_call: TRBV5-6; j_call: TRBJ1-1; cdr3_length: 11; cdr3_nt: TGTGCCAGCAGTTTTGGGGGGGAAGCTTTCTTT; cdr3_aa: CASSFGGEAFF
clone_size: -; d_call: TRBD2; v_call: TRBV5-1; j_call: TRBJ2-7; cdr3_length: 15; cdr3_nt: TGCGCCAGCAGAAGGGAGGGCCGGTTGGACCACGAGCAGTACTTC; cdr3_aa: CASRREGRLDHEQYF
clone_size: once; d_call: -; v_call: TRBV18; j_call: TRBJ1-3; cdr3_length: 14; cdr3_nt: TGTGCCAGCTCACCCGAGAGCTCTGGAAACACCATATATTTT; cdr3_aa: CASSPESSGNTIYF
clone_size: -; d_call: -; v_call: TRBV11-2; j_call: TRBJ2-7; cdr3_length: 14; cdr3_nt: TGTGCCAGCAGTTCACAGGGATCCCCAGAGGGGCAGTACTTC; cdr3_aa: CASSSQGSPEGQYF
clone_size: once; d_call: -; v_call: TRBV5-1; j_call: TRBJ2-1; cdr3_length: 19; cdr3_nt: TGCGCCAGCAGCTTAATTACGATGGCCACCGCGGGGTCATACAATGAGCAGTTCTTC; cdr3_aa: CASSLITMATAGSYNEQFF
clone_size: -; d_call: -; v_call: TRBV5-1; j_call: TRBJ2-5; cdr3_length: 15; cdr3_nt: TGCGCCAGCACCCCCTCGGGAGTCCCTTCAGAGACCCAGTACTTC; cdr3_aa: CASTPSGVPSETQYF
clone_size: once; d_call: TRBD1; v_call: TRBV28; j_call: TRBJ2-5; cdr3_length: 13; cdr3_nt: TGTGCCAGCAGTGCAGGGGGCGCGGAGACCCAGTACTTC; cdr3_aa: CASSAGGAETQYF
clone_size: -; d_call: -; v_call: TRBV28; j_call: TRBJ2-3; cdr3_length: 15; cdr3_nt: TGTGCCAGCAGTATTCAGGGTAAAGCCACAGATACGCAGTATTTT; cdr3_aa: CASSIQGKATDTQYF
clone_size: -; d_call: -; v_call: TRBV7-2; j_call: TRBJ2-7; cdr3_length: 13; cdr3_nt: TGTGCCAGCAGCCCATCTAGAGCCTACGAGCAGTACTTC; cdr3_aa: CASSPSRAYEQYF
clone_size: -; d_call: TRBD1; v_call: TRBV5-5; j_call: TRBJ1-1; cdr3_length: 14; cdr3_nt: TGTGCCAGCAGCAAGGACAGGGGTGACACTGAAGCTTTCTTT; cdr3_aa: CASSKDRGDTEAFF
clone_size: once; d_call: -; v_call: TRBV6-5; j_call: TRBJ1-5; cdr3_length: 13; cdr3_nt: TGTGCCAGCAGTTATGGGGGGAATCAGCCCCAGCATTTT; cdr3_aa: CASSYGGNQPQHF
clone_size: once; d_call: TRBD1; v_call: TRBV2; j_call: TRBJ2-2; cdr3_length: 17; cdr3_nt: TGTGCCAGCCGGTGGGACAGGGTGGCCTCGAACACCGGGGAGCTGTTTTTT; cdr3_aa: CASRWDRVASNTGELFF
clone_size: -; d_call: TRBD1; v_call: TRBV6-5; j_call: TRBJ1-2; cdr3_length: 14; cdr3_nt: TGTGCCAGCACCAACGGGCAGGGGGACTATGGCTACACCTTC; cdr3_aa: CASTNGQGDYGYTF
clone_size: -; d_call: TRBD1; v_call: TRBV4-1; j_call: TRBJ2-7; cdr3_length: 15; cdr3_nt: TGCGCCAGCAGCCAAGATGACAGGGTTACCTACGAGCAGTACTTC; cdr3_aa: CASSQDDRVTYEQYF
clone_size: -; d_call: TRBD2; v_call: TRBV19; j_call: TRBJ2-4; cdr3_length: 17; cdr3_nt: TGTGCCAGTAGTGGATCCGGGACTAGCGTCGTCAAAAACATTCAGTACTTC; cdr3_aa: CASSGSGTSVVKNIQYF
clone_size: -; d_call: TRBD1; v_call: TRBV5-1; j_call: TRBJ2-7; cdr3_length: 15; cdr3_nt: TGCGCCAGCAGCTGGGGGACAGGGGACACGTACGAGCAGTACTTC; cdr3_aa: CASSWGTGDTYEQYF
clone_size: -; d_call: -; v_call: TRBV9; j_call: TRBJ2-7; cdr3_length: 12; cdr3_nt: TGTGCCAGCAGCCTAGGACTCTCCGAGCAGTACTTC; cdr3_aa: CASSLGLSEQYF
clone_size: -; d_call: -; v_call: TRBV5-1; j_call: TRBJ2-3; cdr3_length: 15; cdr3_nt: TGCGCCAGCAGCTCCGGACCGGGGGGCACAGATACGCAGTATTTT; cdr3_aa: CASSSGPGGTDTQYF
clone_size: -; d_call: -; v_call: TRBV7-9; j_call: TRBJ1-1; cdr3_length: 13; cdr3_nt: TGTGCCAGCAGCTTAACTCATCCCGCTGAAGCTTTCTTT; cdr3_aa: CASSLTHPAEAFF
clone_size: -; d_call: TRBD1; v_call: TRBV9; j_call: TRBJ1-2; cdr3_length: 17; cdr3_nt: TGTGCCAGCAGCCCAAGAACCGGGACAGGGCCTTTGAGTGGCTACACCTTC; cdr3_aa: CASSPRTGTGPLSGYTF
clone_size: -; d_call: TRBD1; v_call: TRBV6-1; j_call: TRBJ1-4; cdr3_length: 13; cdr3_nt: TGTGCCAGCAGTGAAGAGAGGGGGACAGGGGCCTTTTTT; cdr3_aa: CASSEERGTGAFF
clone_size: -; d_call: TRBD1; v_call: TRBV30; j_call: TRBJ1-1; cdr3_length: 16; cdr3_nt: TGTGCCTGGAGATTACAGGGGGCCCTTAGGAACACTGAAGCTTTCTTT; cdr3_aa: CAWRLQGALRNTEAFF
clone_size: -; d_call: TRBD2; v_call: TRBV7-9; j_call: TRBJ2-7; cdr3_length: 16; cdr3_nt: TGTGCCAGCAGCTTACCTACTAGCGGGAGGGCCGACGAGCAGTACTTC; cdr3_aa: CASSLPTSGRADEQYF
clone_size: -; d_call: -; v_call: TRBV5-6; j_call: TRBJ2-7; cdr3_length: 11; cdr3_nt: TGTGCCAGCAGACTAGGCTACGAGCAGTACTTC; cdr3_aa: CASRLGYEQYF
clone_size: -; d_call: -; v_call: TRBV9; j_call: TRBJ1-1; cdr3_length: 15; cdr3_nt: TGTGCCAGCAGCCCCCGCCCTGGCACGAACACTGAAGCTTTCTTT; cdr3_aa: CASSPRPGTNTEAFF
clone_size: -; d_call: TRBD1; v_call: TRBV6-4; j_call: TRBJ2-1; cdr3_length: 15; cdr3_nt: TGTGCCAGCAGTGAATCCGGACAGGCACGTACCGAGCAGTTCTTC; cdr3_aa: CASSESGQARTEQFF
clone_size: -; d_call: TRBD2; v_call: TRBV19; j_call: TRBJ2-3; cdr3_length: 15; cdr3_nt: TGTGCCAGTAGTACCCCGGGACTAGTGTTTGATACGCAGTATTTT; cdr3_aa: CASSTPGLVFDTQYF
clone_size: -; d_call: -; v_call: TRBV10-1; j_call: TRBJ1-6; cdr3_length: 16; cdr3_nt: TGCGCCAGGGAAACCCATACAGGGTCGTATAATTCACCCCTCCACTTT; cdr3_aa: CARETHTGSYNSPLHF
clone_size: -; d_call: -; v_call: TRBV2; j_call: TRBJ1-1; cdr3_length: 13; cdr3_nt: TGTGCCTCGTACCTAGGAAGGTATACTGAAGCTTTCTTT; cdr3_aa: CASYLGRYTEAFF
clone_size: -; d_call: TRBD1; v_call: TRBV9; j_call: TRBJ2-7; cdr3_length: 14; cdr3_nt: TGTGCCAGCAGCGTAGAGGACAGGTCCCACGAGCAGTACTTC; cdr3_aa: CASSVEDRSHEQYF
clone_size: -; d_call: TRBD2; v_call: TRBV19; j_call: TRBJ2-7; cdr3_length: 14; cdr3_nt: TGTGCCAGTAACCTTCAAGGGAGGGACTACGAGCAGTACTTC; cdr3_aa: CASNLQGRDYEQYF
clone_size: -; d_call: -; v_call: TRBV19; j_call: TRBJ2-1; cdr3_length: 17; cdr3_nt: TGTGCCAGTGACGCAGGGGGGCCGGATTCGGCCTACAATGAGCAGTTCTTC; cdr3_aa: CASDAGGPDSAYNEQFF
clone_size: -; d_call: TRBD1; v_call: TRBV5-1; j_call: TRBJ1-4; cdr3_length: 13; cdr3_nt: TGCGCCAGCAGCTACGGGACAGGGGAAAAACTGTTTTTT; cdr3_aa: CASSYGTGEKLFF
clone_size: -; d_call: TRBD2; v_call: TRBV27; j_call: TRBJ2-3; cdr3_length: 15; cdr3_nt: TGTGCCAGCAGTCGGCGGGAGGCCCGCACAGATACGCAGTATTTT; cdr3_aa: CASSRREARTDTQYF
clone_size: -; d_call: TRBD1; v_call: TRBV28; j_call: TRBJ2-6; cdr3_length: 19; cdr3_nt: TGTGCCAGCAGTTTACACGGGACAGGAGGGCCCCCTGGGGCCAACGTCCTGACTTTC; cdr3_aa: CASSLHGTGGPPGANVLTF
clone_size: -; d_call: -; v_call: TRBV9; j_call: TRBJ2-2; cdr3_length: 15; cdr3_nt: TGTGCCAGCAGCGTAGGGGGGGGCCCCAACGGGGAGCTGTTTTTT; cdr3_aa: CASSVGGGPNGELFF
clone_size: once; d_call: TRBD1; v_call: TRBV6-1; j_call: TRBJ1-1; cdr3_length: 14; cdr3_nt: TGTGCCAGCACCCCGACAGGGGGTCGGACTGAAGCTTTCTTT; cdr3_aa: CASTPTGGRTEAFF
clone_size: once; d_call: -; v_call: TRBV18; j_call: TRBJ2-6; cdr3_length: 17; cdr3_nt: TGTGCCAGCTCACCCAGCCAGGGAAGCTCTGGGGCCAACGTCCTGACTTTC; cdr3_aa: CASSPSQGSSGANVLTF
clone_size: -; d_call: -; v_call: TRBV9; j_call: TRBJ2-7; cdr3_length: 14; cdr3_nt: TGTGCCAGCAGCGGAGGGCTAGAAAGAGGCGAGCAGTACTTC; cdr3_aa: CASSGGLERGEQYF
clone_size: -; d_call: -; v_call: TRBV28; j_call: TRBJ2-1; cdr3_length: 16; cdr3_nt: TGTGCCAGCGTCCTGGGTTTTGGCGGGGCCTACAATGAGCAGTTCTTC; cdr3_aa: CASVLGFGGAYNEQFF
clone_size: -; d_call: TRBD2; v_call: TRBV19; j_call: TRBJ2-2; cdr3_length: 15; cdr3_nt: TGTGCCAGTAGTATACGGGGGGGCCTAATCGGGGAGCTGTTTTTT; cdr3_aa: CASSIRGGLIGELFF
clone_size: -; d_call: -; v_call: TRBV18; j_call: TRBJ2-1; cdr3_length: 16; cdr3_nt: TGTGCCAGCTCACCACGTACTAGGCTAATGTACAATGAGCAGTTCTTC; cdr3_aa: CASSPRTRLMYNEQFF
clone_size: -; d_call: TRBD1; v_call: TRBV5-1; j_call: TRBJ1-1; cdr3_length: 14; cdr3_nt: TGCGCCAGCCAGCCAGGGGGGTTGAACACTGAAGCTTTCTTT; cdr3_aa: CASQPGGLNTEAFF
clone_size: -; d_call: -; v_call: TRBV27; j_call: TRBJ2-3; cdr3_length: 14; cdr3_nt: TGTGCCAGCAGTTTAGTTGGGCCTACAGATACGCAGTATTTT; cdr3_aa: CASSLVGPTDTQYF
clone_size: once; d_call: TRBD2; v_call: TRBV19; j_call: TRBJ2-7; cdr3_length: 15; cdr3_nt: TGTGCCAGTAGTACTATAGCGGGGGGCTCCTACGAGCAGTACTTC; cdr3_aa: CASSTIAGGSYEQYF
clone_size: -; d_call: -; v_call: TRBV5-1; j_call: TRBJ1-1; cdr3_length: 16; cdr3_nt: TGCGCCAGCAGCTTGGCCCCAGGGCCCGCCGGGACTGAAGCTTTCTTT; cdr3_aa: CASSLAPGPAGTEAFF
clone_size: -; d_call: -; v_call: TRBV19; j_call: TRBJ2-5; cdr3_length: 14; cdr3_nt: TGTGCCAGTAGTATTCGGACAGCTCAAGAGACCCAGTACTTC; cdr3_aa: CASSIRTAQETQYF
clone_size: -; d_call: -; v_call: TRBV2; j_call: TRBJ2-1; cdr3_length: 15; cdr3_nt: TGTGCCAGCAGTGCAAGTCAGGGTTTCTACAATGAGCAGTTCTTC; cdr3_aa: CASSASQGFYNEQFF